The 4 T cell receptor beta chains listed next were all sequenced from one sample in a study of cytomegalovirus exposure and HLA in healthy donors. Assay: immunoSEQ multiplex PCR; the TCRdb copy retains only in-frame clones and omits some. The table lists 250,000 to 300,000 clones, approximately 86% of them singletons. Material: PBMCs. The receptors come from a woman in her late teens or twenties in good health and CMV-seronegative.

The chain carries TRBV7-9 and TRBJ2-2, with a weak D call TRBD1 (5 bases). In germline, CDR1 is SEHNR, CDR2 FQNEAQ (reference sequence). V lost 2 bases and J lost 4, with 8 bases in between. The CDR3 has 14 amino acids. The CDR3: CASSLRQGTGELFF. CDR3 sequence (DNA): TGTGCCAGCAGCTTACGGCAGGGCACCGGGGAGCTGTTTTTT. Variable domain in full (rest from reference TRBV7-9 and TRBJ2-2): DTGVSQNPRHKITKRGQNVTFRCDPISEHNRLYWYRQTLGQGPEFLTYFQNEAQLEKSRLLSDRFSAERPKGSFSTLEIQRTEQGDSAMYLCASSLRQGTGELFFGEGSRLTVL.

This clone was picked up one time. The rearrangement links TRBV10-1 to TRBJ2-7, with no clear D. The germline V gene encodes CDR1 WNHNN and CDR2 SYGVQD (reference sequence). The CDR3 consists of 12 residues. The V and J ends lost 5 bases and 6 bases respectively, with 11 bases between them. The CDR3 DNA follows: TGCGCCAGCAGTAATAGAAGGAGCGAGCAGTACTTC. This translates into CASSNRRSEQYF.

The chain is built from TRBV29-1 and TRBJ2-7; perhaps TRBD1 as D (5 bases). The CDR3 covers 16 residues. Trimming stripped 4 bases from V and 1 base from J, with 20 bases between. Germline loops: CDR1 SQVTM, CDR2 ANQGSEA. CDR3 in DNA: TGCAGCGTTGGAGTTTTTACAGACAGAAAATCCTACGAGCAGTACTTC. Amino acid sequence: CSVGVFTDRKSYEQYF.

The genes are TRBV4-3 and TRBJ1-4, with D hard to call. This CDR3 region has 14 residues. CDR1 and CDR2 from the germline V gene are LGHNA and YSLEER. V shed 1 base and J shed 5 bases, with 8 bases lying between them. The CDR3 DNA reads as TGCGCCAGCAGCCAAGCTGGAGGGAATGAAAAACTGTTTTTT. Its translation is CASSQAGGNEKLFF.